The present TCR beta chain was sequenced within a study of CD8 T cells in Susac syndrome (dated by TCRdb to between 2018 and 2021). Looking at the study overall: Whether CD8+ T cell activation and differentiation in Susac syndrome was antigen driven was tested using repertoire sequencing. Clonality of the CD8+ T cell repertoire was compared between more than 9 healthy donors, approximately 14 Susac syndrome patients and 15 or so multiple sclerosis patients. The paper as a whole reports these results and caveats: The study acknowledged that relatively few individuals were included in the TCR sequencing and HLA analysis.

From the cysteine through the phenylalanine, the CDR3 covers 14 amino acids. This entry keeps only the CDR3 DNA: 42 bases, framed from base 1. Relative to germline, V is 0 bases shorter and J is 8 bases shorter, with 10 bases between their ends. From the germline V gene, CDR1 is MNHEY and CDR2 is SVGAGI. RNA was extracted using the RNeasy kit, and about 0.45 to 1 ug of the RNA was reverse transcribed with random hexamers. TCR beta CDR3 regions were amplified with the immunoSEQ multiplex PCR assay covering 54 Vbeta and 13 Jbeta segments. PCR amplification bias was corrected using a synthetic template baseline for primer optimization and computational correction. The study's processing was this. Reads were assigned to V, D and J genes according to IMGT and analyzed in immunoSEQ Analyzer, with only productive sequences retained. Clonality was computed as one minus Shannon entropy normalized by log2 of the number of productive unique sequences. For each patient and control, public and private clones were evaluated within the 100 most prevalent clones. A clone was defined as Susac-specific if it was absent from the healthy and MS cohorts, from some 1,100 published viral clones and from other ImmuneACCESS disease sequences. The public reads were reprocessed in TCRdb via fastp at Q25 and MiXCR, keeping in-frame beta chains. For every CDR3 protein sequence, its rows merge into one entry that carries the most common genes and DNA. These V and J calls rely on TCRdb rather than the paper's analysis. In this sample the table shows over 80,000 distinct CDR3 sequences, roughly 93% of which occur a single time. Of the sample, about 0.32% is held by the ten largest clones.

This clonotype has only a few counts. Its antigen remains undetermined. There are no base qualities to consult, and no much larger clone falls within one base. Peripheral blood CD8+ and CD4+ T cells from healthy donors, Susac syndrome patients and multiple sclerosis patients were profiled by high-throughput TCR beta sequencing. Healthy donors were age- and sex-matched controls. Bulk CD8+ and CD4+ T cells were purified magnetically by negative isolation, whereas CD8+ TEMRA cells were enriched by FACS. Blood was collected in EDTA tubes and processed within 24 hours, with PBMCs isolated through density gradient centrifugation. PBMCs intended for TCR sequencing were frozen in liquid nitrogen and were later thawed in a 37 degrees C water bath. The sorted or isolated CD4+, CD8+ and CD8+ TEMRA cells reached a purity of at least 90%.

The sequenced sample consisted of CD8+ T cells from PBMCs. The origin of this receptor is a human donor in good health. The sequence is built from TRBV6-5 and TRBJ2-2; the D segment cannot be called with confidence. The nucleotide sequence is TGTGCCAGCAGTTACTCCGGGTTGGCGGGGGAGCTGTTTTTT. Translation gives CASSYSGLAGELFF.